The 12 T cell receptor beta chains given below trace back to one sample, sequenced in a study of CD8 T cells in Susac syndrome. Reverse transcription of 0.5 to 1 ug RNA was carried out with random hexamers. TCRdb re-derived calls from the immunoSEQ multiplex PCR reads in MiXCR, one entry per CDR3 protein. The table lists about 50,000 distinct CDR3 sequences, roughly 93% of them singletons, with around 0.55% in the top ten. The sequencing sample was made of CD8+ T cells from PBMCs. The origin of the receptors is a human donor with multiple sclerosis.

The chain joins TRBV7-9 to TRBJ2-6; 7 nucleotides agree with TRBD1. In germline, CDR1 is SEHNR, CDR2 FQNEAQ (reference sequence). The trim removed 5 bases at V and 0 bases at J, leaving 10 bases unmatched. This CDR3 is built from 18 residues. The CDR3 here is CASSDNRGFGSGANVLTF. The CDR3 DNA is TGTGCCAGCAGCGATAACAGGGGATTCGGCTCTGGGGCCAACGTCCTGACTTTC.

The V call is TRBV6-4, the J call TRBJ2-1, with unresolved D. Germline V gene lookup returns CDR1 MRHNA and CDR2 SNTAGT. The CDR3 extends over 15 amino acids. Trimming took 6 bases from V and 8 from J, leaving 20 bases between them. The CDR3 loop reads CASSLGSRSVDEQFF. Written as DNA, the CDR3 is TGTGCCAGCAGCTTGGGGTCCCGTTCTGTCGATGAGCAGTTCTTC.

This chain connects TRBV15 to TRBJ2-7; tentative D call: TRBD1 (6 bases). V dropped 4 bases and J dropped 2 bases, with 12 bases sitting between them. The CDR3 covers 14 residues. Germline values: CDR1 LNHNV, CDR2 YYDKDF (reference sequence). The DNA of the CDR3 is TGTGCCACCAGCACGAGGACAGCCCCCTACGAGCAGTACTTC. Translated, it gives CATSTRTAPYEQYF.

The gene calls are TRBV7-6 and TRBJ2-2; perhaps TRBD2 as D (5 bases). V lost 2 bases and J 1 base, leaving 14 bases between the germline ends. The CDR3 covers 17 residues. Germline-derived CDR1 and CDR2 are SGHVS and FNYEAQ. CDR3 sequence (DNA): TGTGCCAGCAGCTTATATGGGAGAGAAAGGAACACCGGGGAGCTGTTTTTT. This gives the protein CASSLYGRERNTGELFF.

This sequence joins TRBV7-2 and TRBJ2-7, with D hard to call. The V gene lost 4 bases and the J gene lost 4 bases, with 8 bases spanning the gap. CDR3 length equals 12 residues. Per germline, CDR1 SGHTA and CDR2 FQGNSA. CDR3 sequence (DNA): TGTGCCAGCAGCTCCTTAGATTACGAGCAGTACTTC. Protein product: CASSSLDYEQYF.

This chain connects TRBV27 to TRBJ1-3; D remains unclear. There are 11 residues in the CDR3. Trimming shortened V by 6 bases and J by 4 bases, and 4 bases separated the two germline ends. Germline V CDR1 and CDR2: MNHEY, SMNVEV (reference sequence). The chain's CDR3 is CASRQGNTIYF. CDR3 nucleotide sequence: TGTGCCAGCAGACAGGGAAACACCATATATTTT.

Here the CDR3 reads CASSLAVIRAQETQYF. CDR3 in DNA: TGTGCCAGCAGCTTAGCTGTTATAAGGGCCCAAGAGACCCAGTACTTC. The chain is built from TRBV7-2 and TRBJ2-5; D not resolved. Trimming stripped 0 bases from V and 1 base from J, with 12 bases between. In germline, CDR1 is SGHTA, CDR2 FQGNSA. The CDR3 sequence is 16 residues long. The variable domain in full, with the rest retrieved from reference TRBV7-2 and TRBJ2-5, is GAGVSQSPSNKVTEKGKDVELRCDPISGHTALYWYRQSLGQGLEFLIYFQGNSAPDKSGLPSDRFSAERTGGSVSTLTIQRTQQEDSAVYLCASSLAVIRAQETQYFGPGTRLLVL.

Only one count was recorded for this clonotype. The V gene is TRBV10-3, the J gene TRBJ1-1, with D possibly matching TRBD1 (6 bases). CDR1 is ENHRY and CDR2 is SYGVKD in the germline V gene. Trimming shortened V by 0 bases and J by 2 bases, and 10 bases separated the two germline ends. This CDR3 is 15 amino acids long. CDR3 bases: TGTGCCATCAGTGAGTCGGGGGGCGCCAACACTGAAGCTTTCTTT. Translation gives CAISESGGANTEAFF.

The count of this clonotype is one. The chain uses TRBV4-1 and TRBJ1-1; 7 nucleotides agree with TRBD1. The junction had 2 bases not matched to a gene; V was cut back by 0 bases and J by 1 base. Germline CDR1 reads MGHRA; CDR2 reads YSYEKL. The CDR3 contains 15 residues. The CDR3 is CASSQDGTANTEAFF. The CDR3 bases are TGCGCCAGCAGCCAAGATGGGACAGCGAACACTGAAGCTTTCTTT.

For this clonotype: The junction and the germline gene differ at one end; a read error may be behind it. J is TRBJ1-2 and V is TRBV3-1; D unresolved. The germline V gene encodes CDR1 LGHDT and CDR2 YNNKEL (reference sequence). This CDR3 contains 13 residues. DNA for the CDR3: TGTGCCAGCAGCCTATGGGTGAACTATGGCTGCACCTTC. Translated: CASSLWVNYGCTF.

The V gene is TRBV28, the J gene TRBJ2-3, with TRBD1 as a possible D gene (5 bases). The V end was cut by 5 bases, the J end by 0 bases, with 12 bases between. The CDR3 runs 15 residues. Per germline, CDR1 MDHEN and CDR2 SYDVKM. The CDR3 region has the DNA TGTGCCAGCAGTACTTACAGGTTTAGCACAGATACGCAGTATTTT. Its translation is CASSTYRFSTDTQYF.

This chain links TRBV30 with TRBJ2-5; 13 positions match TRBD2. The CDR3 is 16 amino acids. Germline CDR1 is GTSNPN and CDR2 is SVGIG (reference sequence). Trimming at V came to 0 bases and at J to 2 bases, leaving 3 bases not matched to a gene. For the CDR3, the DNA is TGTGCCTGGAGTGTGGGACTAGCGGGGCTACAAGAGACCCAGTACTTC. This encodes CAWSVGLAGLQETQYF.